Listed below are T cell receptor beta chains from one sample, sequenced in a study of T cells in Graves' hyperthyroidism and ophthalmopathy. TCRdb reprocessed the multiplex PCR reads with MiXCR, giving one entry per CDR3 protein. Here the sample spans 300,000 to 450,000 distinct CDR3 sequences, 20% to 25% being singletons. The source material was blood. The receptors here all came from a man aged 50 to 60 with Graves' hyperthyroidism. Each CDR3 is given with its conserved first and last residue. Each record gives: D gene, V gene, clone size, J gene, CDR3 DNA, CDR3 protein. The D gene is left open where the match is weak. For some rows the clone size is stated as once, few or many, or as a class when expanded; others skip it.

>.|TRBV20-1|few|TRBJ1-2
TGCAGTGCTAGAGACCTACTAGGCCTCGTTGACACCTTC
CSARDLLGLVDTF
>.|TRBV6-2/TRBV6-3|.|TRBJ2-2
TGTGCCAGCAGTGAAAGGGCTAGCTGGGACACCGGGGAGCTGTTTTTT
CASSERASWDTGELFF
>.|TRBV3-1|.|TRBJ2-7
TGTGCCAGCAGCTTAAAATCGGGTTCCTACGAGCAGTACTTC
CASSLKSGSYEQYF
>.|TRBV18|.|TRBJ2-7
TGTGCCAGCTCACCACGCGTCGGCGAGCAGTACTTC
CASSPRVGEQYF
>.|TRBV29-1|few|TRBJ2-7
TGCAGCGTACACATTGGGACCTACGAGCAGTACTTC
CSVHIGTYEQYF
>.|TRBV7-6|few|TRBJ2-7
TGTGCCAGCAGCTTAGCCGGGCGCCCTAGCCCCTACGAGCAGTACTTC
CASSLAGRPSPYEQYF
>.|TRBV13|few|TRBJ2-1
TGTGCCAGCAGCTTATTTAGCTTAGCGGGACAGAATGAGCAGTTCTTC
CASSLFSLAGQNEQFF
>.|TRBV27|few|TRBJ2-5
TGTGCCAGCAGTACTGGACAGTTATTCCAAGAGACCCAGTACTTC
CASSTGQLFQETQYF
>.|TRBV4-1|few|TRBJ2-1
TGCGCCAGCAGCCAAGTTGAACTAGTCCGCGAGCAGTTCTTC
CASSQVELVREQFF
>TRBD2|TRBV10-2|.|TRBJ2-5
TGCGCCAGCAGTGAGTCCTTAGCGGGAGAGACCCAGTACTTC
CASSESLAGETQYF
>.|TRBV12-3/TRBV12-4|many|TRBJ2-1
TGTGCCAGCGGCACTCAGCATGAGCAGTTCTTC
CASGTQHEQFF
>.|TRBV11-1|many|TRBJ2-5
TGTGCCAGCAGCTCCGGAACAGGGACGGAGACCCAGTACTTC
CASSSGTGTETQYF
>TRBD1|TRBV2|many|TRBJ1-2
TGTGCCAGCAGGCGAACAGGGGAGGGTGGCTACACCTTC
CASRRTGEGGYTF
>.|TRBV24-1|many|TRBJ2-5
TGTGCCACCAGCTTGTCAGGGAGAGAGACCCAGTACTTC
CATSLSGRETQYF
>.|TRBV6-5|.|TRBJ2-6
TGTGCCAGCAGTTACTCCAAAAGAGCTGGGGCCAACGTCCTGACTTTC
CASSYSKRAGANVLTF
>.|TRBV6-2/TRBV6-3|few|TRBJ1-1
TGTGCCAGCAGTCCCTACAGGGCCCTGAACACTGAAGCTTTCTTT
CASSPYRALNTEAFF
>TRBD2|TRBV2|many|TRBJ2-7
TGTGCCAGCAGTTACGGACTAGCGGGAGAAGAGCAGTACTTC
CASSYGLAGEEQYF
>.|TRBV2|few|TRBJ1-6
TGTGCCAGCAGTGAAATGAATTCACCCCTCCACTTT
CASSEMNSPLHF
>TRBD1|TRBV2|few|TRBJ1-2
TGTGCCAGCAGTGTGACAGGGGATGGCTACACCTTC
CASSVTGDGYTF
>TRBD1|TRBV4-2|few|TRBJ1-2
TGTGCCAGCAGCCCGACAGGGGCCCCCTATGGCTACACCTTC
CASSPTGAPYGYTF
>.|TRBV6-1|few|TRBJ1-5
TGTGCCAGCAGTCCTCCGGGGCAAAGCAATCAGCCCCAGCATTTT
CASSPPGQSNQPQHF
>.|TRBV3-1|many|TRBJ2-1
TGTGCCAGCAGCCGTACCCTAGACCATGAGCAGTTCTTC
CASSRTLDHEQFF
>TRBD1|TRBV6-5|few|TRBJ2-5
TGTGCCAGCAGTTACCAGGGGGCCCAAGAGACCCAGTACTTC
CASSYQGAQETQYF
>.|TRBV28|.|TRBJ2-6
TGTGCCAGCATCGGGGCCAACGTCCTGACTTTC
CASIGANVLTF
>.|TRBV6-5|few|TRBJ2-2
TGTGCCAGCAGTTACTCGTCGGGCGGCGGGGAGCTGTTTTTT
CASSYSSGGGELFF
>TRBD2|TRBV11-3|.|TRBJ2-1
TGTGCCAGCAGCCAGACTAGCGGGAGTGGACGGGAGCAGTTCTTC
CASSQTSGSGREQFF
>TRBD2|TRBV2|.|TRBJ2-2
TGTGCCAGCAGTGAACCAGCGGGAGGGCCGACCGGGGAGCTGTTTTTT
CASSEPAGGPTGELFF
>.|TRBV6-1|many|TRBJ1-1
TGTGCCAGCACCCACAGGGTCGGGACTGAAGCTTTCTTT
CASTHRVGTEAFF
>TRBD2|TRBV7-3|few|TRBJ2-5
TGTGCCAGCAGCCCGGGACTAGCGGGACGGGGCGAGACCCGGTACTTC
CASSPGLAGRGETRYF
>.|TRBV4-1|.|TRBJ2-7
TGCGCCAGCAGCCAGCCGGACTACGAGCAGTACTTC
CASSQPDYEQYF
>.|TRBV12-3/TRBV12-4|many|TRBJ1-1
TGTGCCAGCAGTTTTGGACAGCCGAACACTGAAGCTTTCTTT
CASSFGQPNTEAFF
>.|TRBV19|few|TRBJ2-1
TGTGCCAGTAGTATCCAATACACGGGGACGTTGAATGAGCAGTTCTTC
CASSIQYTGTLNEQFF
>TRBD2|TRBV7-9|.|TRBJ2-7
TGTGCCAGCAGCCCTAGCTTAAGACTAGCGGGAGCTTTACCATCCTACGAGCAGTACTTC
CASSPSLRLAGALPSYEQYF
>.|TRBV6-2/TRBV6-3|many|TRBJ2-7
TGTGCCAGCAGAGACACGAGCTCCTACGAGCAGTACTTC
CASRDTSSYEQYF
>.|TRBV18|.|TRBJ2-2
TGTGCCAGCAGGGCTACGTCCGCCGGGGAGCTGTTTTTT
CASRATSAGELFF
>.|TRBV5-1|.|TRBJ1-2
TGCGCCAGCAGCTTCGAAGGGGCCCAGACACGGGGCTACACCTTC
CASSFEGAQTRGYTF
>TRBD1|TRBV9|.|TRBJ2-5
TGTGCCAGCAGCGTAGCGACAGGGTACCAAGAGACCCAGTACTTC
CASSVATGYQETQYF
>.|TRBV6-1|.|TRBJ1-6
TGTGCCAGCACCCGGGACGGTAATTCACCCCTCCACTTT
CASTRDGNSPLHF
>.|TRBV29-1|few|TRBJ2-7
TGCAGCGTTGTAGGAGGGGTTGAAGGGGAGCAGTACTTC
CSVVGGVEGEQYF